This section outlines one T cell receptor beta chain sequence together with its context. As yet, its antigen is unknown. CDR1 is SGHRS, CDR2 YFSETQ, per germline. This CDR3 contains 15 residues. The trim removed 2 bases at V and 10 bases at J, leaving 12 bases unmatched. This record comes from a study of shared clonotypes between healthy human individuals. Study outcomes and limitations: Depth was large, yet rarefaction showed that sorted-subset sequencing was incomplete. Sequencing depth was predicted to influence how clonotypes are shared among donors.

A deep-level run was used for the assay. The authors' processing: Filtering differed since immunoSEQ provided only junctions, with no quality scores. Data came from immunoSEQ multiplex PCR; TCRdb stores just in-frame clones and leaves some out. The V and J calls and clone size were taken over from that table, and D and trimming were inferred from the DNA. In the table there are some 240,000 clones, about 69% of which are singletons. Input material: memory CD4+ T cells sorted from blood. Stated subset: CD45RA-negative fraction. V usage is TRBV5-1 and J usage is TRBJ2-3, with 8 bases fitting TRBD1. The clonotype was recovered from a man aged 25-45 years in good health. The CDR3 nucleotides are TGCGCCAGCAGCTTACGACAGGGGTTGGATATATCGCAGTATTTT. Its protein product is CASSLRQGLDISQYF. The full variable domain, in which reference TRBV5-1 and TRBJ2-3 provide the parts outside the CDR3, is KAGVTQTPRYLIKTRGQQVTLSCSPISGHRSVSWYQQTPGQGLQFLFEYFSETQRNKGNFPGRFSGRQFSNSRSEMNVSTLELGDSALYLCASSLRQGLDISQYFGPGTRLTVL.